The T cell receptor (beta chain) under discussion was sequenced for a study of blood T cell repertoires in COVID-19. As for the study in general: The samples span acute and convalescent COVID-19 from the United States, Italy and Spain.

The repertoire was sequenced with immunoSEQ multiplex PCR; TCRdb's copy has only in-frame clones and lacks some. The sample has 150,000 to 200,000 clones; 70% to 90% are singletons. Participants' reported clinical history set cohort assignment. V dropped 3 bases and J dropped 0; count of bases not matched to a gene: 4. CDR1 and CDR2 (germline): SGHKS, YYEKEE (reference sequence). The CDR3 has 16 residues. What was sequenced was PBMCs or T cells enriched from blood (not recorded which). This receptor was obtained from a woman younger than 35 who had recovered from COVID-19. J is TRBJ1-3 and V is TRBV5-5, with 9 nucleotides matching TRBD1. CDR3 protein: CASSWGQGSSGNTIYF. The CDR3 DNA reads as TGTGCCAGCAGCTGGGGACAGGGCTCCTCTGGAAACACCATATATTTT.